This TCR beta chain comes out of a study of T cells in Graves' hyperthyroidism and ophthalmopathy. General observations from the study: In the blood, most expanded thyroid clonotypes above 0.001 appeared as well. Separation of ophthalmopathy from stable hyperthyroidism was achieved by a 13 V-J model.

This clonotype was seen a few times. Its antigen is not identified. Trimming removed 0 bases from V and 1 base from J, with 5 bases in between. The CDR3 runs 14 residues. Germline-derived CDR1 and CDR2 are SGHDT and YYEEEE. The source material, RNA transcripts, was used to amplify TCR beta CDR3 regions. HTBI primers drove first-round RT-PCR of the TCR CDR3. One entry per CDR3 protein results from TCRdb running MiXCR on the multiplex PCR reads. The sample has hundreds of thousands of distinct CDR3 sequences; 15% to 17% are singletons. Every diagnosis used clinical symptoms, serum thyroxine and TRAb, thyroid ultrasound and orbital computed tomography. Out of more than 8 ml of fresh peripheral blood came the PBMCs.

The V and J genes are TRBV5-6 and TRBJ2-4; D is unresolved. The TCR sequence derives from a young woman with Graves' hyperthyroidism that later progressed to Graves' ophthalmopathy. Source material: blood. The CDR3 is CASSLVGAKNIQYF. Written as DNA, the CDR3 is TGTGCCAGCAGCTTGGTGGGGGCCAAAAACATTCAGTACTTC.